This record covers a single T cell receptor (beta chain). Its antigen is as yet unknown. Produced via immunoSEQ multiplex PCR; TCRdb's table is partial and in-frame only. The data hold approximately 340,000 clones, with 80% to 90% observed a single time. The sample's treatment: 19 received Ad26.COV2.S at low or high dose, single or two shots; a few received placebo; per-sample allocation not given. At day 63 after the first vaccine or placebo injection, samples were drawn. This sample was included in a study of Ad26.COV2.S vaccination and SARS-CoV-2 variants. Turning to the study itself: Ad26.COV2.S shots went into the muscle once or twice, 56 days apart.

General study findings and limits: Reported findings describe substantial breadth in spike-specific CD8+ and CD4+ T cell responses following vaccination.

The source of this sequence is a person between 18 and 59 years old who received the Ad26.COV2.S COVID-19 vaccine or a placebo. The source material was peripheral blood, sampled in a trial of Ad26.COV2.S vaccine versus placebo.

The DNA of the CDR3 is TGTGCCAGCAGCTTACGGGGGGGCAGGGATTCACCCCTCCACTTT. Amino acid sequence: CASSLRGGRDSPLHF. The chain is built from TRBV7-9 and TRBJ1-6; D may be TRBD1 (6 bases). The V end lost 2 bases, the J end lost 8 bases, and 13 bases lay between the germline ends. This CDR3 spans 15 amino acids. Looked up from germline, CDR1 is SEHNR and CDR2 is FQNEAQ (reference sequence).